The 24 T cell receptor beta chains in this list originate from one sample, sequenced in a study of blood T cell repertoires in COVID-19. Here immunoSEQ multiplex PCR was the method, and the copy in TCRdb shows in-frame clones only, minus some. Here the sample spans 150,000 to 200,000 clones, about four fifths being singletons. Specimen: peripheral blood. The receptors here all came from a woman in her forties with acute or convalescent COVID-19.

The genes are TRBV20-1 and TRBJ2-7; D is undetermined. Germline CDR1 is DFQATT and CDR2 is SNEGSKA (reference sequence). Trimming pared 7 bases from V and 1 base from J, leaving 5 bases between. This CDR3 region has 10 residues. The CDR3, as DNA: TGCAGTGTTTCGTCCTACGAGCAGTACTTC. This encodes CSVSSYEQYF.

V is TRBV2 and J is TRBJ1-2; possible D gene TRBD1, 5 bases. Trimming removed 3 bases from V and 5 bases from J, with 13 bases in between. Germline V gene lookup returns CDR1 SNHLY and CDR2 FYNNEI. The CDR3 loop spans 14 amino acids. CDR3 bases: TGTGCCAGCAGTGAGGAGACAGCCATGTATGGCTACACCTTC. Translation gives CASSEETAMYGYTF.

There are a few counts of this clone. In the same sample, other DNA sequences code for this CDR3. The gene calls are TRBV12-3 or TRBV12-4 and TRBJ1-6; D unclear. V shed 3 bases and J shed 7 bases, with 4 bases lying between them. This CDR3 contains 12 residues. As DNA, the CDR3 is TGTGCCAGCAGTTTCTCGAATTCACCCCTCCACTTT. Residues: CASSFSNSPLHF.

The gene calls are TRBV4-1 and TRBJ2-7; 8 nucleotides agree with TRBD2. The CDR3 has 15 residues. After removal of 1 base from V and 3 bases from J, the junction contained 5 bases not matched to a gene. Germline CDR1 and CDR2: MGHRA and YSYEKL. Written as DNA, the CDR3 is TGCGCCAGCAGCCAAGTACTAGCGGACCACTACGAGCAGTACTTC. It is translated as CASSQVLADHYEQYF.

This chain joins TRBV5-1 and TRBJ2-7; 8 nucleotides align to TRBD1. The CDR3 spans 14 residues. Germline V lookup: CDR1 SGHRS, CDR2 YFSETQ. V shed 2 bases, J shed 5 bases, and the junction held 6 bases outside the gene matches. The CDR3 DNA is TGCGCCAGCAGCTTAGGACAGGGCGCCAACGAGCAGTACTTC. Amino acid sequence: CASSLGQGANEQYF.

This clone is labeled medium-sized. CDR3 DNA sequence: TGTGCCAGCAGGGTAGACTCGAACACTGAAGCTTTCTTT. Protein sequence: CASRVDSNTEAFF. The chain couples TRBV2 to TRBJ1-1; no definite D call. Trimming stripped 6 bases from V and 1 base from J, with 9 bases between. CDR3 length equals 13 residues. Germline values: CDR1 SNHLY, CDR2 FYNNEI.

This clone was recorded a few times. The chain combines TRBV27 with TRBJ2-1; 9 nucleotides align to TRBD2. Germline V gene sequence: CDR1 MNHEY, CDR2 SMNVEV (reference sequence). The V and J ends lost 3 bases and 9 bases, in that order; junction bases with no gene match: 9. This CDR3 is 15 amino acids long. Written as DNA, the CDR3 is TGTGCCAGCAGTTTCCTCAGCGGGAGGTTGTTTGAGCAGTTCTTC. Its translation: CASSFLSGRLFEQFF.

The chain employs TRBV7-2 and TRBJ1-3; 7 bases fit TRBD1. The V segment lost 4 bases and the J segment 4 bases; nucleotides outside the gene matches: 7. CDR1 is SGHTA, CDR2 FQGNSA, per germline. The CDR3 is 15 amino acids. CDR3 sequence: CASSSTGFSGNTIYF. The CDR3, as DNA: TGTGCCAGCAGCTCGACAGGGTTCTCAGGAAACACCATATATTTT.

CDR3 DNA sequence: TGTGCCAGCAGGGTAAAGAGGGAGCATGAGCAGTTCTTC. Amino acids: CASRVKREHEQFF. The chain combines TRBV6-5 with TRBJ2-1; possible D gene TRBD2, 5 bases. The V end lost 6 bases, the J end lost 8 bases, and 14 bases lay between the germline ends. CDR3 length equals 13 residues. Germline CDR1 and CDR2: MNHEY and SVGAGI.

The CDR3: CASSDDSYNEQFF. The CDR3 DNA sequence: TGCGCCAGCAGTGATGACAGCTACAATGAGCAGTTCTTC. V is TRBV10-1 and J is TRBJ2-1; D is perhaps TRBD1 (5 bases). V lost 3 bases and J lost 3, with 6 bases in between. Germline-derived CDR1 and CDR2 are WNHNN and SYGVQD (reference sequence). This CDR3 is 13 amino acids long.

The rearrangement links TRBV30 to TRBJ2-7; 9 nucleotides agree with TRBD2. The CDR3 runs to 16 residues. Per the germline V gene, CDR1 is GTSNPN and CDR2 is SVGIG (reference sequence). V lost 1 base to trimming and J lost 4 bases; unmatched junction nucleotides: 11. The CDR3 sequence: CAWSGGSGRSPYEQYF. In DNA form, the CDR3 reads TGTGCCTGGAGTGGGGGTAGCGGGAGATCACCATACGAGCAGTACTTC.

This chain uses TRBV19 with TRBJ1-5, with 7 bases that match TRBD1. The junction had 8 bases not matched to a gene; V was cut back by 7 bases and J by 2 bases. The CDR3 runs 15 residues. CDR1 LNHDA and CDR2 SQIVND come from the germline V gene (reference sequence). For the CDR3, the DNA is TGTGCCAGTAATTGGGGGCAGGGGGGCAATCAGCCCCAGCATTTT. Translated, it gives CASNWGQGGNQPQHF.

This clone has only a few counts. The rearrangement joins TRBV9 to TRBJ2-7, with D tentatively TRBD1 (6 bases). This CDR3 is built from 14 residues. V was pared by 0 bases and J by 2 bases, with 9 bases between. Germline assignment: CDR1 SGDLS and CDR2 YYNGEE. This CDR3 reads CASSVADRTYEQYF. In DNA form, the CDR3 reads TGTGCCAGCAGCGTAGCAGACAGGACCTACGAGCAGTACTTC. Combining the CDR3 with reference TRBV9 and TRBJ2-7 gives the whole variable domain DSGVTQTPKHLITATGQRVTLRCSPRSGDLSVYWYQQSLDQGLQFLIQYYNGEERAKGNILERFSAQQFPDLHSELNLSSLELGDSALYFCASSVADRTYEQYFGPGTRLTVT.

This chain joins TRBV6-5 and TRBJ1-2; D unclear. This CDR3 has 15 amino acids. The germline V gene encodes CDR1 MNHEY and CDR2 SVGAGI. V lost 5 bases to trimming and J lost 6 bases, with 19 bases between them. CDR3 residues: CASSIAQPLSNGYTF. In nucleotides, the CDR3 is TGTGCCAGCAGTATCGCACAGCCACTCTCGAATGGCTACACCTTC.

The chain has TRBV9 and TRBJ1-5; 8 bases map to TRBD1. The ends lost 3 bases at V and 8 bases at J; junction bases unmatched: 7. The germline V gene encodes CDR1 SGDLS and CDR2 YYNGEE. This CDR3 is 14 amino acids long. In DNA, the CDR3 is TGTGCCAGCAGCGCAGGGGGCTCGACTGAGCCCCAGCATTTT. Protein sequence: CASSAGGSTEPQHF.

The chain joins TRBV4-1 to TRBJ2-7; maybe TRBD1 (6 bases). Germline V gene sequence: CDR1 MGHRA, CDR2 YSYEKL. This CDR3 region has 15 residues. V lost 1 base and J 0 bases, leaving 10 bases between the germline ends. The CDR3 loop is CASSQGVRGSYEQYF. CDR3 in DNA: TGCGCCAGCAGCCAAGGGGTCAGGGGCTCCTACGAGCAGTACTTC.

CDR3 loop: CASSPGVPYNEQFF. DNA for the CDR3: TGTGCCAGCTCCCCAGGGGTCCCCTACAATGAGCAGTTCTTC. The V gene is TRBV6-4, the J gene TRBJ2-1; tentative D call: TRBD1 (6 bases). CDR3 length: 14 amino acids. CDR1 MRHNA and CDR2 SNTAGT come from the germline V gene. Trimming took 8 bases from V and 2 from J, leaving 13 bases between them.

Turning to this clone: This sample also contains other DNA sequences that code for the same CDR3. The CDR3 region is CASSRGNTEAFF. Here the CDR3 DNA reads TGTGCCAGTAGTAGAGGGAACACTGAAGCTTTCTTT. The chain uses TRBV19 and TRBJ1-1; no clear D. From germline, CDR1 is LNHDA and CDR2 SQIVND (reference sequence). Trimming removed 4 bases at V and 1 base at J, with 4 bases between. The CDR3 extends over 12 amino acids.

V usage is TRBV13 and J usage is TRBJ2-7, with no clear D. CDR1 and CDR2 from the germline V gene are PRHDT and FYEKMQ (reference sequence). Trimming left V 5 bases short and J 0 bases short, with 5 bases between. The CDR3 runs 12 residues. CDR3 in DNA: TGTGCCAGCAGCATGAGCTCCTACGAGCAGTACTTC. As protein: CASSMSSYEQYF.

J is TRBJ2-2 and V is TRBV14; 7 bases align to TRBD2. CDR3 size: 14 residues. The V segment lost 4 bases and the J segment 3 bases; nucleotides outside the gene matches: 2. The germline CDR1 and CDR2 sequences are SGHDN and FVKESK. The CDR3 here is CASSRTRYTGELFF. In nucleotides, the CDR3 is TGTGCCAGCAGCCGGACTAGGTACACCGGGGAGCTGTTTTTT. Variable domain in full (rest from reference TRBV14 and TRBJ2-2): EAGVTQFPSHSVIEKGQTVTLRCDPISGHDNLYWYRRVMGKEIKFLLHFVKESKQDESGMPNNRFLAERTGGTYSTLKVQPAELEDSGVYFCASSRTRYTGELFFGEGSRLTVL.

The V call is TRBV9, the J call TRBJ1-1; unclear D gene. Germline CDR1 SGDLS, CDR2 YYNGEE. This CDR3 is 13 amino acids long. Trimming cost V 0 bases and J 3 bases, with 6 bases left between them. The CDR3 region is CASSVGQDTEAFF. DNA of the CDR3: TGTGCCAGCAGCGTAGGCCAGGACACTGAAGCTTTCTTT.

DNA of the CDR3: TGCGCCAGCAGCCGGGGAACAGGGGGGGAGACCCAGTACTTC. This encodes CASSRGTGGETQYF. The chain carries TRBV5-1 and TRBJ2-5; 8 positions agree with TRBD1. Germline V gives CDR1 SGHRS, CDR2 YFSETQ. The CDR3 is 14 amino acids. J gave up 5 bases and V 4 bases, and 7 bases lay outside the gene matches.

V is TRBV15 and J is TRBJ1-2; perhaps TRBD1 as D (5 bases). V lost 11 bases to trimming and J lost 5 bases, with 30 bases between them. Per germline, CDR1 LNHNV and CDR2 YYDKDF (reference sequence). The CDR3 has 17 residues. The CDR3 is CAPRRQPNLKRVYGYTF. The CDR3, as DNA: TGTGCCCCCCGTCGACAGCCGAATCTTAAAAGGGTTTATGGCTACACCTTC.

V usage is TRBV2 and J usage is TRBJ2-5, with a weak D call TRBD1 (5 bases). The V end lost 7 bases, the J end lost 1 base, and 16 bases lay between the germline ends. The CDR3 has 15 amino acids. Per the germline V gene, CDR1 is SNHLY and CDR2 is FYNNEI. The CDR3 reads CASIPKTGGQETQYF. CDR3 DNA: TGTGCCAGCATCCCGAAAACAGGCGGCCAAGAGACCCAGTACTTC.